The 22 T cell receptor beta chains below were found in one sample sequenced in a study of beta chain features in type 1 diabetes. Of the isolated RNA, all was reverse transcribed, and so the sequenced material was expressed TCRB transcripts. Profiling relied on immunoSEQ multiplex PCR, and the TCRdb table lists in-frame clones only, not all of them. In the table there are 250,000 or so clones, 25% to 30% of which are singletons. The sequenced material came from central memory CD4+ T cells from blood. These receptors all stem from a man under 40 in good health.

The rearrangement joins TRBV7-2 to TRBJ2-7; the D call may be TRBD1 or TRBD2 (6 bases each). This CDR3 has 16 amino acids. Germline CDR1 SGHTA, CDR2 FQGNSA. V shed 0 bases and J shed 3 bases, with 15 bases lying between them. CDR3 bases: TGTGCCAGCAGCTTAGCGAGGGGGGTGGCGTTCTACGAGCAGTACTTC. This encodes CASSLARGVAFYEQYF.

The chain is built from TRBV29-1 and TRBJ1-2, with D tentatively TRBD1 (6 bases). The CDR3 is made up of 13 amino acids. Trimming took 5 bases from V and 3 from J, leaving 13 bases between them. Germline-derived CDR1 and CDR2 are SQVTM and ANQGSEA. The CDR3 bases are TGCAGCGTTTTTGGGGGCGGGCACTATGGCTACACCTTC. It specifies CSVFGGGHYGYTF.

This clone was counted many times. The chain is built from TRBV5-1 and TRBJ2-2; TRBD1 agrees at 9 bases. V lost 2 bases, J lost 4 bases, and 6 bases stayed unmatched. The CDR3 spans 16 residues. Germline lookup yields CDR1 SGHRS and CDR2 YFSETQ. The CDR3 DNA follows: TGCGCCAGCAGCTTAACCGGACAGGGGATCACCGGGGAGCTGTTTTTT. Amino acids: CASSLTGQGITGELFF.

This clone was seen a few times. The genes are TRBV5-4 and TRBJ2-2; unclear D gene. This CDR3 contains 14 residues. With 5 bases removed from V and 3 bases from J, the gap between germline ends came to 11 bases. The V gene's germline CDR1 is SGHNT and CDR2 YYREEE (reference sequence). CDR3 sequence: CASRFGPDTGELFF. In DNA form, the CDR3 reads TGTGCCAGCAGATTCGGACCGGACACCGGGGAGCTGTTTTTT. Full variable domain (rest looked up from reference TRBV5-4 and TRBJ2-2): ETGVTQSPTHLIKTRGQQVTLRCSSQSGHNTVSWYQQALGQGPQFIFQYYREEENGRGNFPPRFSGLQFPNYSSELNVNALELDDSALYLCASRFGPDTGELFFGEGSRLTVL.

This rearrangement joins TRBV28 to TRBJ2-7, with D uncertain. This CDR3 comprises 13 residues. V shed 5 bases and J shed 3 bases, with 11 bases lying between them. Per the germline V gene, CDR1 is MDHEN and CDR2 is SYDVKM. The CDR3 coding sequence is TGTGCCAGCAGTCCACAGACTGACTACGAGCAGTACTTC. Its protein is CASSPQTDYEQYF.

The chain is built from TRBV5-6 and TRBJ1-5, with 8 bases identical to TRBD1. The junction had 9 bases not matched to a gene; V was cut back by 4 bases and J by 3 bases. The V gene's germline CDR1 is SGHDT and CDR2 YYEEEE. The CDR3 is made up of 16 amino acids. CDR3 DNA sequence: TGTGCCAGCAGCGCACTGGGACAGGCCGCCAATCAGCCCCAGCATTTT. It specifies CASSALGQAANQPQHF.

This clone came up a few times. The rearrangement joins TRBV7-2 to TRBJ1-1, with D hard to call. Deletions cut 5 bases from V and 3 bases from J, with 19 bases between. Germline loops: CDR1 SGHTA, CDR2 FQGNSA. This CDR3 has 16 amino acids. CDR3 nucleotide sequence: TGTGCCAGCAGCCCCGGCGTTGGGTCGAGCGACACTGAAGCTTTCTTT. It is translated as CASSPGVGSSDTEAFF.

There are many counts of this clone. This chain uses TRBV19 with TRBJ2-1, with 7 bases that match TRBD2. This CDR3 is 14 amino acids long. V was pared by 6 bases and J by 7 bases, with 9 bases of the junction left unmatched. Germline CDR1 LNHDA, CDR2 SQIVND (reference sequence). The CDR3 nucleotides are TGTGCCAGTAGCGCCCCGAGGACTAGGAATGAGCAGTTCTTC. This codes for CASSAPRTRNEQFF. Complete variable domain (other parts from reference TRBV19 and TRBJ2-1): DGGITQSPKYLFRKEGQNVTLSCEQNLNHDAMYWYRQDPGQGLRLIYYSQIVNDFQKGDIAEGYSVSREKKESFPLTVTSAQKNPTAFYLCASSAPRTRNEQFFGPGTRLTVL.

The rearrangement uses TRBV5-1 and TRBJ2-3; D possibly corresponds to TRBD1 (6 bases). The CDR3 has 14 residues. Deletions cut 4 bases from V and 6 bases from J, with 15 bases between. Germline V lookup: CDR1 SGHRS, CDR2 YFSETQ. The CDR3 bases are TGCGCCAGCAGCAGGACCTCAGGGGCGGATACGCAGTATTTT. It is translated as CASSRTSGADTQYF.

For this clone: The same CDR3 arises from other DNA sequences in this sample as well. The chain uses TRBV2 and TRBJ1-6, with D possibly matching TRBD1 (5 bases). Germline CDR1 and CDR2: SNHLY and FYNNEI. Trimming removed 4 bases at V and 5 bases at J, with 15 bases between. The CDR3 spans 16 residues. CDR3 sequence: CASSVRGGRDNSPLHF. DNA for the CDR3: TGTGCCAGCAGTGTCCGGGGCGGACGGGATAATTCACCCCTCCACTTT.

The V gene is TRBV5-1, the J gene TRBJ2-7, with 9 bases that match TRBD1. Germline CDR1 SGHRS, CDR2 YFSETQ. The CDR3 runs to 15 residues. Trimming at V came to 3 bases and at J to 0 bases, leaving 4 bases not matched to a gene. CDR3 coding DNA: TGCGCCAGCAGCTCCTGGGACAGGGACTCCTACGAGCAGTACTTC. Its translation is CASSSWDRDSYEQYF.

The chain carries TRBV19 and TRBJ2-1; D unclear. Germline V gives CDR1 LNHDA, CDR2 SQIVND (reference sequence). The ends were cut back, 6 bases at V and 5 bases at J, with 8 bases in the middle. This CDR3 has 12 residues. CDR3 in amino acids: CASRTSDNEQFF. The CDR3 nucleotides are TGTGCCAGTAGGACTTCTGACAATGAGCAGTTCTTC.

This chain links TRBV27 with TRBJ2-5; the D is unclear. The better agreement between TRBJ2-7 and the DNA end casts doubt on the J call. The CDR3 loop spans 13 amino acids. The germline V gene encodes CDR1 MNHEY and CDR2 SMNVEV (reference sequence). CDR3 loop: CASSLQPGYEQYF. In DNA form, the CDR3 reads TGTGCCAGCAGTTTACAACCAGGCTACGAGCAGTACTTC.

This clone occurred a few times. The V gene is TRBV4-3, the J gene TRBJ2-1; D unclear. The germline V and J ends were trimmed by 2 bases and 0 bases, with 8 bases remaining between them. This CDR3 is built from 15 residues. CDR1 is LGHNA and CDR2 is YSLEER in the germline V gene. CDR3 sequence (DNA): TGCGCCAGCAGCCAAAGAAGTTACTCCTACAATGAGCAGTTCTTC. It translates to CASSQRSYSYNEQFF.

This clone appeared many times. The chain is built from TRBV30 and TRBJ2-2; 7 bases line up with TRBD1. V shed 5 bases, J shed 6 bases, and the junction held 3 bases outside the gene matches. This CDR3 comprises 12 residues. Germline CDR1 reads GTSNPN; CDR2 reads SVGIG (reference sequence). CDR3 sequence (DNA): TGTGCCTGGCCGACAGGGTCCGGGGAGCTGTTTTTT. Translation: CAWPTGSGELFF.

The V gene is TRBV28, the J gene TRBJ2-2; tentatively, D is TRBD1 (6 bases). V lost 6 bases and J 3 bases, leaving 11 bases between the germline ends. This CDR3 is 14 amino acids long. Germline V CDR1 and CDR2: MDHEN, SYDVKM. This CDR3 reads CASSPGTYTGELFF. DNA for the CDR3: TGTGCCAGCAGCCCTGGGACATACACCGGGGAGCTGTTTTTT.

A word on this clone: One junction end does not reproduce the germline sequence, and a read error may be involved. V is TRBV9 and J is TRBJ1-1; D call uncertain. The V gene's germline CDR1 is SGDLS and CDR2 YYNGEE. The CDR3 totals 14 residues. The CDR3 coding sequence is TGTGCCAGCAGCGTTCAACTATCGAACACTGAAGTTTTCTTT. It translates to CASSVQLSNTEVFF.

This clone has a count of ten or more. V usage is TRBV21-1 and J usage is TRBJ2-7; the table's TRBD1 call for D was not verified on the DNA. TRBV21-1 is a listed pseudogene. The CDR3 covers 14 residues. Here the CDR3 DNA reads TGTGCCAGCAGCAATACAGCTAAACCCTACGAGCAGTACTTC. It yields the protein CASSNTAKPYEQYF.

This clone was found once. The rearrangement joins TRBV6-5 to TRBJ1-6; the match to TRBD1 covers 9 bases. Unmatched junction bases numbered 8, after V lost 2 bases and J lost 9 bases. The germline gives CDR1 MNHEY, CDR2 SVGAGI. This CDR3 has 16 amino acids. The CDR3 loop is CASSYRGQGKGSPLHF. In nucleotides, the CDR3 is TGTGCCAGCAGTTACCGGGGACAGGGAAAGGGTTCACCCCTCCACTTT.

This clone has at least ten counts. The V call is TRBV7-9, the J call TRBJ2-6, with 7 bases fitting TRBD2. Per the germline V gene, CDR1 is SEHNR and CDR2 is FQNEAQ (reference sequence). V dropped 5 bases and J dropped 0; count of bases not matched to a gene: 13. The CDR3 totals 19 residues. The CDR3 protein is CASSPSRVAGLSGANVLTF. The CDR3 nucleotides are TGTGCCAGCAGCCCCTCCCGGGTAGCGGGCCTCTCTGGGGCCAACGTCCTGACTTTC.

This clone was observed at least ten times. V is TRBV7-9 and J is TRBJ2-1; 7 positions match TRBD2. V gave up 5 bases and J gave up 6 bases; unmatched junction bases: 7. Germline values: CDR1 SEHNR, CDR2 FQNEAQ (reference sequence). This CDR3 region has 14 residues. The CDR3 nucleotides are TGTGCCAGCAGCCCCACTAGCGATCTCAATGAGCAGTTCTTC. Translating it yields CASSPTSDLNEQFF.

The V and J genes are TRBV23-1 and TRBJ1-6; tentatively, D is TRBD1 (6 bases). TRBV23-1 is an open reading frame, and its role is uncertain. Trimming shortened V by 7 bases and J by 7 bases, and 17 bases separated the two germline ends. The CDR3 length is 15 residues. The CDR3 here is CASNSRGQGNSPLHF. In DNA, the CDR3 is TGCGCCAGCAACTCACGGGGACAAGGAAATTCACCCCTCCACTTT.